This T cell receptor beta chain was retrieved from a study of regulatory T cells in long-lasting Graves disease. General study points: Persistent patients shared some 2,500 public clonotypes among themselves. Newly diagnosed patients shared fewer, at more than 850.

Construction of the TCR beta libraries employed iRepertoire HTBI primers in conjunction with Arm-PCR of CDR3 regions. MiXCR, applied by TCRdb to the multiplex PCR reads, yields one record per CDR3 protein. The table shows some 200,000 distinct CDR3 sequences, with around 20% occurring only once. The time point is: newly diagnosed GD, antithyroid drugs for less than 3 months. From PBMCs, RNA was extracted and then used to make the TCR library. Investigators report Graves' disease was diagnosed under American Thyroid Association guidelines. V gave up 0 bases and J gave up 4 bases; unmatched junction bases: 2. This CDR3 region has 14 residues. The V gene's germline CDR1 is LNHNV and CDR2 YYDKDF (reference sequence). The sample holds many counts of this clonotype. Its antigen is undetermined. These data were also filed under a second study, of T cells in Graves' hyperthyroidism and ophthalmopathy. As reported in that work: When the TCR CDR3 underwent first-round RT-PCR, the HTBI primer set was used.

The sequence came from a woman between 25 and 40 years old with Graves disease. V and J are TRBV15 and TRBJ2-7; the match to TRBD2 covers 8 bases. The sample was peripheral blood mononuclear cells (PBMCs), taken at new diagnosis, from a patient treated with antithyroid drugs. CDR3 in amino acids: CATSRDGRGYEQYF. For the CDR3, the DNA is TGTGCCACCAGCAGAGACGGGAGGGGGTACGAGCAGTACTTC.